The 24 T cell receptor beta chains presented below share a single source sample, sequenced in a study of OX40 agonist ivuxolimab in advanced cancers. Measured with immunoSEQ multiplex PCR; TCRdb has only the in-frame clones, and not every one. This sample carries 30,000 to 35,000 clones, 90% to 95% of them seen once, and the ten largest clones take approximately 25%. The sample here was CD4+ or CD8+ T cells sorted from blood, taken in a trial of the OX40 agonist ivuxolimab. Receptor source: an adult with an advanced solid tumor such as melanoma, head and neck, liver or kidney cancer.

The rearrangement uses TRBV10-3 and TRBJ1-2, with 7 bases matching TRBD1. CDR3 length: 17 residues. V lost 0 bases, J lost 3 bases, and 10 bases stayed unmatched. Germline CDR1 ENHRY, CDR2 SYGVKD. CDR3: CAISESLGQRGYYGYTF. DNA of the CDR3: TGTGCCATCAGTGAGTCTTTGGGACAGCGAGGATACTATGGCTACACCTTC.

By its share, this clone is medium-sized. Other DNA sequences of this sample code for an identical CDR3. The rearrangement uses TRBV19 and TRBJ2-1; 9 bases are shared with TRBD1. V lost 6 bases, J lost 2 bases, and 5 bases stayed unmatched. CDR3 length equals 15 residues. The germline V gene has CDR1 LNHDA and CDR2 SQIVND (reference sequence). This chain's CDR3 is CASSTGTGTYNEQFF. The DNA for the CDR3 is TGTGCCAGTAGCACCGGGACAGGGACCTACAATGAGCAGTTCTTC.

The chain is built from TRBV11-2 and TRBJ2-7; D is undetermined. The CDR3 loop spans 15 amino acids. Trimming took off 0 bases at V and 0 bases at J, with 9 bases between the two ends. Germline V gene lookup returns CDR1 SGHAT and CDR2 FQNNGV. The CDR3 spells CASSLEAVSSYEQYF. In DNA form, the CDR3 reads TGTGCCAGCAGCTTAGAGGCGGTGAGCTCCTACGAGCAGTACTTC.

The J gene is TRBJ2-7, the V gene TRBV27; TRBD1 matches at 7 bases. Germline trimming cut 2 bases from V and 7 bases from J; bases unmatched to any gene: 2. The germline gives CDR1 MNHEY, CDR2 SMNVEV (reference sequence). The CDR3 has 12 residues. CDR3 sequence (DNA): TGTGCCAGCAGTTTAGAGACAGGGGAGCAGTACTTC. Translating it yields CASSLETGEQYF.

The chain employs TRBV4-1 and TRBJ2-2; TRBD1 agrees at 10 bases. The CDR3 has 18 residues. The germline CDR1 and CDR2 sequences are MGHRA and YSYEKL. The trim removed 3 bases at V and 1 base at J, leaving 8 bases unmatched. CDR3 region: CASSHLGTGEGNTGELFF. The CDR3 coding sequence is TGCGCCAGCAGCCACCTAGGGACAGGGGAAGGGAACACCGGGGAGCTGTTTTTT.

V gene TRBV19 combines with J gene TRBJ2-7; possibly TRBD1 for D (5 bases). This CDR3 spans 13 amino acids. V was clipped by 0 bases and J by 6 bases, with 9 bases between them. Germline V gene lookup returns CDR1 LNHDA and CDR2 SQIVND (reference sequence). The CDR3 DNA reads TGTGCCAGTAGTATAGAGACAGCCAGCGAGCAGTACTTC. It encodes CASSIETASEQYF.

J is TRBJ2-1 and V is TRBV14; 10 bases match TRBD2. Trimming removed 0 bases from V and 7 bases from J; junction bases left unmatched: 15. This CDR3 spans 19 amino acids. Germline assignment: CDR1 SGHDN and CDR2 FVKESK. The chain's CDR3 is CASSQERGLAGEIRNEQFF. In DNA, the CDR3 is TGTGCCAGCAGCCAAGAACGGGGGCTAGCGGGAGAGATTAGAAATGAGCAGTTCTTC.

This clone was seen only a few times. The chain couples TRBV11-3 to TRBJ1-2, with D maybe TRBD1 (5 bases). This CDR3 is built from 13 residues. CDR1 is SGHNT and CDR2 is YENEEA in the germline V gene. Trimming stripped 2 bases from V and 8 bases from J, with 12 bases between. In DNA form, the CDR3 reads TGTGCCAGCAGCTTATGGAGCCGGGGCGGCTACACCTTC. As protein: CASSLWSRGGYTF.

This chain links TRBV5-1 with TRBJ2-3; unclear D gene. This CDR3 is built from 13 residues. Trimming removed 0 bases from V and 2 bases from J, with 4 bases in between. Germline CDR1 SGHRS, CDR2 YFSETQ. DNA for the CDR3: TGCGCCAGCAGCTTGGTAGACACAGATACGCAGTATTTT. The encoded protein is CASSLVDTDTQYF.

The DNA for the CDR3 is TGTGCCAGCAGCTTAGTAGCCCTAGGGGGTGAAGCTTTCTTT. This gives the protein CASSLVALGGEAFF. V gene TRBV7-9 combines with J gene TRBJ1-1; possible D gene TRBD1, 6 bases. This CDR3 contains 14 residues. V lost 1 base, J lost 7 bases, and 13 bases lay in between. Germline V lookup: CDR1 SEHNR, CDR2 FQNEAQ (reference sequence).

The chain is built from TRBV4-1 and TRBJ2-5, with TRBD2 matching 11 bases. Germline CDR1 reads MGHRA; CDR2 reads YSYEKL. This CDR3 is 19 amino acids long. V trimming: 0 bases; J trimming: 2 bases; junction bases outside the gene matches: 11. The CDR3 DNA follows: TGCGCCAGCAGCCAAGATGGGGTAGCGGGAGGGATGAATCAAGAGACCCAGTACTTC. Translation gives CASSQDGVAGGMNQETQYF.

This chain connects TRBV9 to TRBJ2-1; 11 bases match TRBD2. V lost 2 bases and J lost 2; bases outside the gene matches: 3. Germline V gene lookup returns CDR1 SGDLS and CDR2 YYNGEE. CDR3 length equals 16 residues. The CDR3 region is CASSVGSGRAYNEQFF. The CDR3 region has the DNA TGTGCCAGCAGCGTGGGTAGCGGGAGGGCCTACAATGAGCAGTTCTTC.

V is TRBV7-9 and J is TRBJ2-5; 7 bases are shared with TRBD2. V shed 7 bases and J 2 bases; nucleotides not matched to a gene: 13. From germline, CDR1 is SEHNR and CDR2 FQNEAQ (reference sequence). This CDR3 comprises 16 residues. CDR3 sequence: CASTSSGRGLQETQYF. In nucleotides, the CDR3 is TGTGCCAGCACCTCTAGTGGGAGGGGACTTCAAGAGACCCAGTACTTC. Combining the CDR3 with reference TRBV7-9 and TRBJ2-5 gives the whole variable domain DTGVSQNPRHKITKRGQNVTFRCDPISEHNRLYWYRQTLGQGPEFLTYFQNEAQLEKSRLLSDRFSAERPKGSFSTLEIQRTEQGDSAMYLCASTSSGRGLQETQYFGPGTRLLVL.

The V gene is TRBV5-6, the J gene TRBJ1-2, with TRBD1 matching over 7 bases. The CDR3 is 14 residues long. V was clipped by 2 bases and J by 2 bases; unmatched bases: 3. CDR1 is SGHDT and CDR2 is YYEEEE in the germline V gene. The CDR3 here is CASSFGTVNYGYTF. The CDR3, as DNA: TGTGCCAGCAGCTTTGGGACAGTCAACTATGGCTACACCTTC.

This clone has a single count. The V gene is TRBV21-1, the J gene TRBJ1-4; no DNA check was done on the table's D call, TRBD1. TRBV21-1 is deemed a pseudogene. The CDR3 extends over 19 amino acids. Here the CDR3 reads CASSHKPGTYIATNEKLFF. DNA for the CDR3: TGTGCCAGCAGCCACAAGCCCGGGACATATATTGCAACTAATGAAAAACTGTTTTTT.

This clone appeared a single time. The rearrangement links TRBV4-3 to TRBJ1-5; a weak D match, TRBD1 (6 bases). The CDR3 spans 16 residues. Germline assignment: CDR1 LGHNA and CDR2 YSLEER. Trimming stripped 0 bases from V and 6 bases from J, with 15 bases between. The CDR3 bases are TGCGCCAGCAGCCAAGATAGGGGGGCGCTCGGTCAGCCCCAGCATTTT. Protein sequence: CASSQDRGALGQPQHF.

This rearrangement joins TRBV7-3 to TRBJ2-3, with 14 positions matching TRBD2. CDR3 length: 17 amino acids. Germline CDR1 and CDR2: SGHTA and FQGTGA. The V segment lost 4 bases and the J segment 4 bases; nucleotides outside the gene matches: 7. CDR3: CASSSWTSGRLPDTQYF. The CDR3 nucleotides read TGTGCCAGCAGCTCATGGACTAGCGGGAGGCTTCCAGATACGCAGTATTTT. The full variable domain, with the rest looked up from reference TRBV7-3 and TRBJ2-3, is GAGVSQTPSNKVTEKGKYVELRCDPISGHTALYWYRQSLGQGPEFLIYFQGTGAADDSGLPNDRFFAVRPEGSVSTLKIQRTERGDSAVYLCASSSWTSGRLPDTQYFGPGTRLTVL.

The J gene is TRBJ1-4, the V gene TRBV25-1; a weak D match, TRBD1 (5 bases). V lost 2 bases to trimming and J lost 4 bases, with 11 bases between them. The germline gives CDR1 MGHDK, CDR2 SYGVNS. The CDR3 has 15 amino acids. The CDR3 DNA reads TGTGCCAGCAGTGAAGTGGGGGACCTTAATGAAAAACTGTTTTTT. It specifies CASSEVGDLNEKLFF.

This clone was observed a single time. The V gene is TRBV9, the J gene TRBJ2-3; 7 bases agree with TRBD2. Germline lookup yields CDR1 SGDLS and CDR2 YYNGEE. Losses at the gene ends were 4 bases for V and 4 bases for J; bases not matched to a gene: 12. The CDR3 loop spans 16 amino acids. Here the CDR3 reads CASSPRTRSSADTQYF. The CDR3 coding sequence is TGTGCCAGCAGCCCTCGGACTAGGTCTAGCGCAGATACGCAGTATTTT.

The chain carries TRBV27 and TRBJ2-1; 8 bases line up with TRBD2. With 6 bases clipped from V and 0 bases from J, the junction kept 7 bases outside the gene matches. The CDR3 is 16 residues long. Germline V gives CDR1 MNHEY, CDR2 SMNVEV (reference sequence). CDR3 bases: TGTGCCAGCAGCCCCGGACTAGCTCCCTCCTACAATGAGCAGTTCTTC. Translating it yields CASSPGLAPSYNEQFF.

The V and J genes are TRBV27 and TRBJ2-5; D unresolved. Germline V lookup: CDR1 MNHEY, CDR2 SMNVEV (reference sequence). The V end was cut by 0 bases, the J end by 2 bases, with 7 bases between. CDR3 length equals 14 residues. CDR3 nucleotide sequence: TGTGCCAGCAGTTTATCGGCTTATCAAGAGACCCAGTACTTC. Translated, it gives CASSLSAYQETQYF.

The rearrangement links TRBV6-6 to TRBJ2-2; TRBD1 matches 7 bases. J lost 4 bases, V lost 2 bases, and 4 bases had no gene match. CDR1 and CDR2 (germline): MNHNY, SVGAGI (reference sequence). The CDR3 is 15 amino acids. The CDR3 region is CASSYPDRTTGELFF. CDR3 sequence (DNA): TGTGCCAGCAGTTACCCGGACAGGACCACCGGGGAGCTGTTTTTT.

This clone was observed a single time. The chain joins TRBV30 to TRBJ1-1, with a weak D call TRBD1 (5 bases). The germline V gene has CDR1 GTSNPN and CDR2 SVGIG (reference sequence). The germline V and J ends were trimmed by 8 bases and 4 bases, with 14 bases remaining between them. This CDR3 has 12 residues. CDR3 region: CAGGFKGTEAFF. CDR3 nucleotides: TGTGCCGGGGGGTTTAAGGGCACTGAAGCTTTCTTT.

Note on this clone: Additional DNA sequences in this sample encode the identical CDR3. The chain carries TRBV7-9 and TRBJ1-1; no firm D call. Per the germline V gene, CDR1 is SEHNR and CDR2 is FQNEAQ (reference sequence). CDR3 length: 13 amino acids. With 4 bases removed from V and 6 bases from J, the gap between germline ends came to 12 bases. The CDR3 DNA reads as TGTGCCAGCAGCTCAATAACGGGATCTGAAGCTTTCTTT. Translating gives CASSSITGSEAFF.